The T cell receptor beta chain under discussion was sequenced for a study of CD8 T cells in ankylosing spondylitis. TCRdb reprocessed the 5' RACE reads via MiXCR and lists one record per CDR3 protein. The table has approximately 25,000 distinct CDR3 sequences, 2.5% seen once; the top ten hold approximately 8.1%. This clonotype occurred many times. No antigen is known for it. Study outcomes and limitations: Characteristic, it appeared, of ankylosing spondylitis blood was a TCR beta motif of several highly homologous variants. Significant enrichment of disease-linked clones was reportedly seen in matched ankylosing spondylitis synovial fluid.

V lost 3 bases and J lost 16; bases outside the gene matches: 8. Germline lookup yields CDR1 SGDLS and CDR2 YYNGEE. The CDR3 sequence is 12 residues long. The V and J genes are TRBV9 and TRBJ2-1; TRBD1 matches 9 bases. This clonotype was sampled from a female donor with ankylosing spondylitis or in good health (not recorded which). Sequenced sample: blood, either unsorted or a sorted T cell fraction (not recorded which). The CDR3 nucleotides read TGTGCCAGCAGCGGGCAGACAGGGGGAATTTTCTTC. It encodes CASSGQTGGIFF.